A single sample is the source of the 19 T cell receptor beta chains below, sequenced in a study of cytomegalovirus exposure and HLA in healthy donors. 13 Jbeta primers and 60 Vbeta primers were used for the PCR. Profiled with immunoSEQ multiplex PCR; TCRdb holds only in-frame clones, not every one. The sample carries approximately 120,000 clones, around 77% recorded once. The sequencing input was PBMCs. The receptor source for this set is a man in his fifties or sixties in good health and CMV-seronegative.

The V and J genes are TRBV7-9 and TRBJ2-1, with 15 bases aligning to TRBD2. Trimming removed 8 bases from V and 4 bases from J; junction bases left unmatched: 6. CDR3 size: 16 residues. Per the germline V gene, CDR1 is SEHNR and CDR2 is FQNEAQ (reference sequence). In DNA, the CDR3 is TGTGCCAGCTTTGGGACTAGCGGGGGGACTTACAATGAGCAGTTCTTC. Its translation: CASFGTSGGTYNEQFF.

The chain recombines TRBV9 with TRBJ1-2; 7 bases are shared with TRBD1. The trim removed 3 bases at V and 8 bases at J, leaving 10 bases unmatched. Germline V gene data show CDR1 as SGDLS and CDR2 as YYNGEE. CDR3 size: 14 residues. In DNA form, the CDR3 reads TGTGCCAGCAGCGCTAATAACAGGGGTGGCGGCTACACCTTC. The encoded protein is CASSANNRGGGYTF.

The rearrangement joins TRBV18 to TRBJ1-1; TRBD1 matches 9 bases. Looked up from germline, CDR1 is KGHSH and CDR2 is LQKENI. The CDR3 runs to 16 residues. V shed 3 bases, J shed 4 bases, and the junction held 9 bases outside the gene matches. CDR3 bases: TGTGCCAGCTCACCGGGACAGGGTTTCTCGGGCACTGAAGCTTTCTTT. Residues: CASSPGQGFSGTEAFF.

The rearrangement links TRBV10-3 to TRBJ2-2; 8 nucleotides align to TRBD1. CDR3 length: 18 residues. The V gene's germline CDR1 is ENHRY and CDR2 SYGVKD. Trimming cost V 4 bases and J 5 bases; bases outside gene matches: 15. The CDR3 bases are TGTGCCATCAGTGTGAGTTTCAGGGGGCGCCGAGGAACCGGGGAGCTGTTTTTT. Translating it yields CAISVSFRGRRGTGELFF.

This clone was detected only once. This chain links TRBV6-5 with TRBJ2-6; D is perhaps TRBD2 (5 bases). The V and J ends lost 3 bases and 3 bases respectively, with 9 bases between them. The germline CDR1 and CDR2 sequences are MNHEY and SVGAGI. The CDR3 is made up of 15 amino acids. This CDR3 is CASSYRRSGANVLTF. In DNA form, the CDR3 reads TGTGCCAGCAGTTATAGGAGGAGTGGGGCCAACGTCCTGACTTTC.

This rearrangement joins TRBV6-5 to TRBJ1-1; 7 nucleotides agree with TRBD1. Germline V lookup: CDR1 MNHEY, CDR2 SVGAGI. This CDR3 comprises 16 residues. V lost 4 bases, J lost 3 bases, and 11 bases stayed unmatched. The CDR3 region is CASSFVSRGTDTEAFF. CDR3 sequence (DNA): TGTGCCAGCAGTTTCGTGTCACGGGGGACAGACACTGAAGCTTTCTTT.

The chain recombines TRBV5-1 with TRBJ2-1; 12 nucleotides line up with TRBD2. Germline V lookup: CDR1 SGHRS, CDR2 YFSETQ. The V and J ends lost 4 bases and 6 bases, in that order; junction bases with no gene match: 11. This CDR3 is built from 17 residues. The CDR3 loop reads CASSRTLTSGRPNEQFF. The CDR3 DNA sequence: TGCGCCAGCAGCAGAACCCTAACTAGCGGGAGGCCCAATGAGCAGTTCTTC.

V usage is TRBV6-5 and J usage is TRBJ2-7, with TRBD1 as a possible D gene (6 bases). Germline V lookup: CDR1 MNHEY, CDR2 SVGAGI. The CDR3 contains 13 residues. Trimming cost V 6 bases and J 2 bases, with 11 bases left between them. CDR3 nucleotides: TGTGCCAGCAGCCTCGAGGGGGCCTACGAGCAGTACTTC. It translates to CASSLEGAYEQYF.

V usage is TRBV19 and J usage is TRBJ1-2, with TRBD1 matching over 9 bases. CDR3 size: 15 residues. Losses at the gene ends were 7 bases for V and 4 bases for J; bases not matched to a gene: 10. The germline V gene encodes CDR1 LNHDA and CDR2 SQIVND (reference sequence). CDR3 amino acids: CASTVAGQGLYGYTF. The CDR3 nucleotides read TGTGCCAGTACCGTCGCGGGACAGGGCCTCTATGGCTACACCTTC.

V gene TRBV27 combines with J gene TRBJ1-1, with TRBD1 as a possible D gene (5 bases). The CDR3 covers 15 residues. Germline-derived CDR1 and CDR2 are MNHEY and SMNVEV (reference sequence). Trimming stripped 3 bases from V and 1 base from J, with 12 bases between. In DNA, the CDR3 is TGTGCCAGCAGTTTGTCAGGGCGTGAGAACACTGAAGCTTTCTTT. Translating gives CASSLSGRENTEAFF.

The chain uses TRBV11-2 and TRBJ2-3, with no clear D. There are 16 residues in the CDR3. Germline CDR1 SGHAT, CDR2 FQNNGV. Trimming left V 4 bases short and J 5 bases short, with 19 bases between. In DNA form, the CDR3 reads TGTGCCAGCAGCTCCCGGCCGGGTCTCTGGCGAGATACGCAGTATTTT. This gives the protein CASSSRPGLWRDTQYF.

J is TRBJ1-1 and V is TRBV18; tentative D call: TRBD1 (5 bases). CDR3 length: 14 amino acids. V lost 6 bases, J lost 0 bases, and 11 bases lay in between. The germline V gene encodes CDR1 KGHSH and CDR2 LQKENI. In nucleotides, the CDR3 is TGTGCCAGCTCTCCGTGGGGGGTGAACACTGAAGCTTTCTTT. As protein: CASSPWGVNTEAFF.

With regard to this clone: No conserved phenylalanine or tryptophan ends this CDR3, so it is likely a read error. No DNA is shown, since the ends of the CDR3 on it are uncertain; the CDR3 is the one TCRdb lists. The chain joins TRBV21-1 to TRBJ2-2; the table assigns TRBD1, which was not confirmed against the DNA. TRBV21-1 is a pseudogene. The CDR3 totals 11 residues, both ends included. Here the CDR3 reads CASSKVVSVPG.

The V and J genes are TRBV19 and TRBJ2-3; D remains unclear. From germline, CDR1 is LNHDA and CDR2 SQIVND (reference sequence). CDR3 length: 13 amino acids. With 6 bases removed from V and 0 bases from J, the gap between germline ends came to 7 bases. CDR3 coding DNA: TGTGCCAGTAGGGCATCTAGCACAGATACGCAGTATTTT. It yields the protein CASRASSTDTQYF.

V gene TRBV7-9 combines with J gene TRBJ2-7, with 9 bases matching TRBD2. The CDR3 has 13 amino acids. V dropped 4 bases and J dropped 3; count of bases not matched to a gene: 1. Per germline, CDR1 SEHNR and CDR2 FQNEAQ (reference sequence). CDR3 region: CASSSSGNYEQYF. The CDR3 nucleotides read TGTGCCAGCAGCTCTAGCGGGAACTACGAGCAGTACTTC.

The CDR3 DNA sequence: TGTGCCAGCAGTTGGGACAGGGACGGAGAGACCCAGTACTTC. It yields the protein CASSWDRDGETQYF. The chain links TRBV27 to TRBJ2-5, with 9 bases matching TRBD1. V lost 4 bases and J lost 4; bases outside the gene matches: 4. The CDR3 loop spans 14 amino acids. Per germline, CDR1 MNHEY and CDR2 SMNVEV (reference sequence).

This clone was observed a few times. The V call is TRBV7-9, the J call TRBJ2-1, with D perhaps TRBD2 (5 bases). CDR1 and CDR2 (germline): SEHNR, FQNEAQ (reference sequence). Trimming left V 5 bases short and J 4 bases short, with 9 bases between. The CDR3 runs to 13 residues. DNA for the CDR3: TGTGCCAGCAGCGCCGGACTGTACAATGAGCAGTTCTTC. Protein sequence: CASSAGLYNEQFF.

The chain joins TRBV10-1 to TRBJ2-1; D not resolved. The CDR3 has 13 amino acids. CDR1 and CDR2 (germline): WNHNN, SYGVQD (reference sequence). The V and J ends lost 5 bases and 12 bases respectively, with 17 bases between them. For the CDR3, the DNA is TGCGCCAGCAGTCCTGACCAGATCTCGGGGCAGTTCTTC. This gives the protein CASSPDQISGQFF.

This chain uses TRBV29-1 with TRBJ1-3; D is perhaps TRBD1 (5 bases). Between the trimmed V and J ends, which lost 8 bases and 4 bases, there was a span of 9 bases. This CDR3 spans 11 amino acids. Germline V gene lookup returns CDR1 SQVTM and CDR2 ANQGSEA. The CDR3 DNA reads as TGCAGCATACGGACAGGAAACACCATATATTTT. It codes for CSIRTGNTIYF. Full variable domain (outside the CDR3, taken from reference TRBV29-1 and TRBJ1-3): SAVISQKPSRDICQRGTSLTIQCQVDSQVTMMFWYRQQPGQSLTLIATANQGSEATYESGFVIDKFPISRPNLTFSTLTVSNMSPEDSSIYLCSIRTGNTIYFGEGSWLTVV.